Below are 7 T cell receptor beta chains sequenced from a single sample in a study of cytomegalovirus exposure and HLA in healthy donors (dated by TCRdb to between 2016 and 2019). Library prep was done by the immunoSEQ multiplex PCR assay. The multiplex PCR relied on a mix of 60 forward primers for TCR Vbeta segments and 13 reverse primers for TCR Jbeta segments. TCRdb stores this immuneACCESS table with in-frame sequences only. Part of the clones is absent; in the studies checked, under half of the shortfall reflects unresolved V genes, and no reason is known for the rest. This sample has 85,000 to 95,000 clones in its table, and about 80% of those were observed once. Roughly 4.8% of the sample belongs to the ten largest clones. Sample: PBMCs. The receptors come from a man aged 25 to 40 in good health and CMV-seropositive.

This clone was seen ten or more times. The rearrangement joins TRBV6-1 to TRBJ1-3, with 7 bases fitting TRBD1. Germline trimming cut 0 bases from V and 4 bases from J; bases unmatched to any gene: 6. CDR1 MNHNS and CDR2 SASEGT come from the germline V gene. The CDR3 loop spans 16 amino acids. The CDR3 sequence is CASSEAEGGSGNTIYF. DNA of the CDR3: TGTGCCAGCAGTGAAGCAGAAGGGGGCTCCGGAAACACCATATATTTT.

The chain recombines TRBV10-3 with TRBJ1-6, with 8 bases lining up with TRBD1. The trim removed 6 bases at V and 10 bases at J, leaving 8 bases unmatched. The CDR3 has 14 residues. Germline assignment: CDR1 ENHRY and CDR2 SYGVKD. This CDR3 is CAIRDPGQDSPLHF. DNA for the CDR3: TGTGCCATCAGGGACCCGGGACAGGACTCACCCCTCCACTTT.

CDR3 nucleotides: TGTGCCAGCACTCTGACAGGGGATTGGCAGCCCCAGCATTTT. Protein product: CASTLTGDWQPQHF. The rearrangement joins TRBV28 to TRBJ1-5, with 8 positions matching TRBD1. The CDR3 sequence is 14 residues long. J was trimmed by 7 bases and V by 7 bases; bases with no gene match: 9. From germline, CDR1 is MDHEN and CDR2 SYDVKM.

The chain links TRBV18 to TRBJ2-5, with 11 bases that match TRBD1. Germline CDR1 and CDR2: KGHSH and LQKENI. With V trimmed by 2 bases and J by 1 base, 3 bases remained unmatched. The CDR3 is made up of 16 amino acids. CDR3 sequence (DNA): TGTGCCAGCTCACCATTCGGGACAGGGGGCCAAGAGACCCAGTACTTC. Its protein product is CASSPFGTGGQETQYF.

This clone has only a few counts. This specimen includes other DNA sequences encoding the same CDR3. The chain combines TRBV5-1 with TRBJ2-6, with TRBD2 identical over 9 bases. Unmatched junction bases numbered 4, after V lost 0 bases and J lost 0 bases. The germline gives CDR1 SGHRS, CDR2 YFSETQ. There are 18 residues in the CDR3. DNA for the CDR3: TGCGCCAGCAGCTTGGTAGCGGGGGTTAGCTCTGGGGCCAACGTCCTGACTTTC. It codes for CASSLVAGVSSGANVLTF.

The chain has TRBV6-6 and TRBJ1-4; no reliable D call. The length of the CDR3 is 15 residues. V dropped 5 bases and J dropped 0 bases, with 10 bases sitting between them. CDR1 and CDR2 (germline): MNHNY, SVGAGI (reference sequence). This CDR3 is CASSNPTTTNEKLFF. The DNA for the CDR3 is TGTGCCAGCAGTAACCCGACAACAACTAATGAAAAACTGTTTTTT.

V and J are TRBV7-9 and TRBJ1-6; D is possibly TRBD1 (6 bases). The CDR3 length is 14 residues. Germline CDR1 SEHNR, CDR2 FQNEAQ (reference sequence). V lost 8 bases, J lost 7 bases, and 15 bases lay in between. DNA of the CDR3: TGTGCCAGCGGCGCGGTTCAGGGGAATTCACCCCTCCACTTT. This sequence encodes CASGAVQGNSPLHF. The full variable domain, with the rest looked up from reference TRBV7-9 and TRBJ1-6, is DTGVSQNPRHKITKRGQNVTFRCDPISEHNRLYWYRQTLGQGPEFLTYFQNEAQLEKSRLLSDRFSAERPKGSFSTLEIQRTEQGDSAMYLCASGAVQGNSPLHFGNGTRLTVT.